These T cell receptor beta chains were read from a single sample in a study of CD4 T cells in relation to SARS-CoV-2 and coronaviruses. Profiling relied on immunoSEQ multiplex PCR, and the TCRdb table lists in-frame clones only, not all of them. The profile shows 15,000 to 20,000 clones, roughly 80% of them singletons. These TCRs are of unknown antigen specificity. The sequenced sample was CD4+ T cells from PBMCs, cultured in vitro. The origin of the receptors is a human donor in good health. The CDR3 runs from the conserved cysteine through the conserved F or W.

v_call: TRBV10-2; j_call: TRBJ2-7; cdr3_aa: CASSGRTGSYEQYF
v_call: TRBV7-8; j_call: TRBJ1-2; cdr3_aa: CASSPTILPGTGYGYTF
v_call: TRBV2; j_call: TRBJ1-4; cdr3_aa: CASSPSQATNEKLFF
v_call: TRBV3-1/TRBV3-2; j_call: TRBJ2-1; cdr3_aa: CASSQEGGSNEQFF
v_call: TRBV20-1; j_call: TRBJ2-7; cdr3_aa: CSASFLAPTGTQGLHPGEQYF
v_call: TRBV7-9; j_call: TRBJ2-3; cdr3_aa: CASRMTSGSGADTQYF
v_call: TRBV10-1; j_call: TRBJ2-5; cdr3_aa: CASSLGTGETQYF
v_call: TRBV2; j_call: TRBJ1-2; cdr3_aa: CAQGTAETYGYTF
v_call: TRBV5-1; j_call: TRBJ2-7; cdr3_aa: CASSLTGLSYEQYF
v_call: TRBV30; j_call: TRBJ1-2; cdr3_aa: CASQDRAYGYTF
v_call: TRBV4-2; j_call: TRBJ1-1; cdr3_aa: CASSQESLGNTEAFF
v_call: TRBV19; j_call: TRBJ2-7; cdr3_aa: CASSITSAQGAGEQYF
v_call: TRBV3-1/TRBV3-2; j_call: TRBJ1-2; cdr3_aa: CASSQGEGARGYTF
v_call: TRBV9; j_call: TRBJ2-1; cdr3_aa: CASSVGQGLWDEQFF
v_call: TRBV19; j_call: TRBJ2-1; cdr3_aa: CASSIARTAPYNEQFF
v_call: TRBV5-4; j_call: TRBJ2-7; cdr3_aa: CASSARQGNYEQYF
v_call: TRBV24-1; j_call: TRBJ2-1; cdr3_aa: CATSDLGLGGRGNEQFF
v_call: TRBV4-1; j_call: TRBJ2-1; cdr3_aa: CATSKGQGQYNEQFF
v_call: TRBV3-1/TRBV3-2; j_call: TRBJ2-1; cdr3_aa: CASSLGLASFNEQFF
v_call: TRBV12-3/TRBV12-4; j_call: TRBJ2-2; cdr3_aa: CASSYTPGELFF
v_call: TRBV19; j_call: TRBJ2-1; cdr3_aa: CASSYRLAANNEQFF
v_call: TRBV4-1; j_call: TRBJ1-1; cdr3_aa: CASSRGQNTEAFF
v_call: TRBV15; j_call: TRBJ2-7; cdr3_aa: CATSRGEAHEQYF
v_call: TRBV28; j_call: TRBJ2-6; cdr3_aa: CASSPVGAGANVLTF
v_call: TRBV6-1; j_call: TRBJ1-5; cdr3_aa: CASSEVGLNQPQHF
v_call: TRBV6-5; j_call: TRBJ2-6; cdr3_aa: CASTDNSGANVLTF